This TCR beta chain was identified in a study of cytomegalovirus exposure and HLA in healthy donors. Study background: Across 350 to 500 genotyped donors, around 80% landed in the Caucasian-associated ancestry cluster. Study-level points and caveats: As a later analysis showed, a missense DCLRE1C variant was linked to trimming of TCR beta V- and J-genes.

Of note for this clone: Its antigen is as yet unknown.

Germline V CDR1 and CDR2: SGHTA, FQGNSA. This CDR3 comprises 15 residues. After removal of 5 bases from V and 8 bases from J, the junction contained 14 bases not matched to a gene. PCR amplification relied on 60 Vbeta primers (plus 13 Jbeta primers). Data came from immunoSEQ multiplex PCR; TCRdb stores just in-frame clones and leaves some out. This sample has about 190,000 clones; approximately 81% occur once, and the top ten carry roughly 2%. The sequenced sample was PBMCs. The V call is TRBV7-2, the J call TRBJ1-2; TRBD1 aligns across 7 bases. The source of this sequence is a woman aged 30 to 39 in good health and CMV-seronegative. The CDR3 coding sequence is TGTGCCAGCAGCCCTCGTGGCGGGACAGCTGAGGGCTACACCTTC. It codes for CASSPRGGTAEGYTF.